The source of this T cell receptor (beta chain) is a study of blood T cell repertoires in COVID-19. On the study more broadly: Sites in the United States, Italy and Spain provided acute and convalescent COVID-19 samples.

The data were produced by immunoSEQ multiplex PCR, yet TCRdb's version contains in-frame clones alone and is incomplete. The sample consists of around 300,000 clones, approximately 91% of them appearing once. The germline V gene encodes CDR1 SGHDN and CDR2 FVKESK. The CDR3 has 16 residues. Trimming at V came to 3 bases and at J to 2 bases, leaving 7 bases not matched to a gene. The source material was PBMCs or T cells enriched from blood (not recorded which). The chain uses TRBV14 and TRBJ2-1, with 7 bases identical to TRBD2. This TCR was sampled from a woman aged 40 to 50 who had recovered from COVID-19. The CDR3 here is CASSHRGRGTYNEQFF. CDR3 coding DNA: TGTGCCAGCAGCCACCGGGGGAGGGGAACCTACAATGAGCAGTTCTTC.